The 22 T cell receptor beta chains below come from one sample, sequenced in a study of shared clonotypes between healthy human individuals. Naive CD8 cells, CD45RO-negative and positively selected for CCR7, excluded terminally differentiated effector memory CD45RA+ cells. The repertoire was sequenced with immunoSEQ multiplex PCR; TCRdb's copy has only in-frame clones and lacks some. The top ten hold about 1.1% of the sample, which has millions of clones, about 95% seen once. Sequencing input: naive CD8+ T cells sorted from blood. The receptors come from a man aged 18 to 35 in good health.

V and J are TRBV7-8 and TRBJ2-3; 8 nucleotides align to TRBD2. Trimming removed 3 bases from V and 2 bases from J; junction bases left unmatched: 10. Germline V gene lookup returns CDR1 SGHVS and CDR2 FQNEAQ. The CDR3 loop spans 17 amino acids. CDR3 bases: TGTGCCAGCAGCTTCCTCAGGGCGGGGGGCTCCACAGATACGCAGTATTTT. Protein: CASSFLRAGGSTDTQYF.

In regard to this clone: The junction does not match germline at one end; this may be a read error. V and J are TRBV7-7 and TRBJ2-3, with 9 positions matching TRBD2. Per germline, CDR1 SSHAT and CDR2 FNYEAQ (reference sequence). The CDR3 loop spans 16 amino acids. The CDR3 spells CASSLAAAGGTDTQYF. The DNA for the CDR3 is TGTGCTAGCAGCTTAGCTGCAGCGGGGGGAACGGATACGCAGTATTTT.

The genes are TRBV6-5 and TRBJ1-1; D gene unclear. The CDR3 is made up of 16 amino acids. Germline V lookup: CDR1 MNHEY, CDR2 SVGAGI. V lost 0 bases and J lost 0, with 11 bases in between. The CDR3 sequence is CASSYSIGNLNTEAFF. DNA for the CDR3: TGTGCCAGCAGTTACTCGATAGGAAATCTGAACACTGAAGCTTTCTTT.

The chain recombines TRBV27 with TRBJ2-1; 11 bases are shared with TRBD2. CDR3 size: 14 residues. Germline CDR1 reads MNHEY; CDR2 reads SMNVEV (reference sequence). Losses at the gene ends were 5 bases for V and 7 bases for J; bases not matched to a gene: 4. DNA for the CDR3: TGTGCCAGCAGTAAAGGGACTAGCGGAAATGAGCAGTTCTTC. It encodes CASSKGTSGNEQFF.

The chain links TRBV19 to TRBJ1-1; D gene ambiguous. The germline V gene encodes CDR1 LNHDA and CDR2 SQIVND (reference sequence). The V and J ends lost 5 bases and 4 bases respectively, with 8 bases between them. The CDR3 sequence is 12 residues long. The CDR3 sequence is CASSPYGTEAFF. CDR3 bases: TGTGCCAGTAGTCCTTACGGCACTGAAGCTTTCTTT.

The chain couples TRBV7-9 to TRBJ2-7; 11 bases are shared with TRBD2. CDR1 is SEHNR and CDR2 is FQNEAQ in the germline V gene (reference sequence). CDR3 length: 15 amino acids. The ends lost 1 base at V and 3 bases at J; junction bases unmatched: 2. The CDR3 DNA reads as TGTGCCAGCAGCTTAGTCACTAGCGGGAGCTACGAGCAGTACTTC. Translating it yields CASSLVTSGSYEQYF.

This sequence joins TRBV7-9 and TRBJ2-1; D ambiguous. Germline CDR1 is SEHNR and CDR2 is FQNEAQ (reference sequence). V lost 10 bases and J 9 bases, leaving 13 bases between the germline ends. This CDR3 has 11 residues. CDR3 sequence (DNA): TGTGCCATCCCGATTTGGGGTGAGCAGTTCTTC. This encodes CAIPIWGEQFF.

This chain's CDR3 is CASSPRLTIREIRFF. The CDR3 coding sequence is TGTGCCAGCAGCCCTCGACTAACGATCAGGGAGATTCGGTTCTTC. This chain uses TRBV7-2 with TRBJ2-1, with D perhaps TRBD1 or TRBD2 (5 bases each). V lost 5 bases, J lost 15 bases, and 26 bases lay in between. Germline values: CDR1 SGHTA, CDR2 FQGNSA. The CDR3 loop spans 15 amino acids.

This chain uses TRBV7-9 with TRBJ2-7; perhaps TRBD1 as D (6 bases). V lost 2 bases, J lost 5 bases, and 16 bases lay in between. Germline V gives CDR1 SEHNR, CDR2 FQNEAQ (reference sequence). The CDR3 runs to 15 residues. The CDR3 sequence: CASSLKTGTKDEQYF. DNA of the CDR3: TGTGCCAGCAGCTTAAAAACAGGGACGAAGGACGAGCAGTACTTC.

The CDR3 sequence is CASSLDRANEKLFF. The CDR3 nucleotides are TGTGCCAGCAGCCTCGACAGGGCTAATGAAAAACTGTTTTTT. The chain joins TRBV13 to TRBJ1-4; 7 bases align to TRBD1. Losses at the gene ends were 5 bases for V and 3 bases for J; bases not matched to a gene: 3. CDR1 is PRHDT, CDR2 FYEKMQ, per germline (reference sequence). This CDR3 is 14 amino acids long. The variable domain in full, completed from reference TRBV13 and TRBJ1-4, reads AAGVIQSPRHLIKEKRETATLKCYPIPRHDTVYWYQQGPGQDPQFLISFYEKMQSDKGSIPDRFSAQQFSDYHSELNMSSLELGDSALYFCASSLDRANEKLFFGSGTQLSVL.

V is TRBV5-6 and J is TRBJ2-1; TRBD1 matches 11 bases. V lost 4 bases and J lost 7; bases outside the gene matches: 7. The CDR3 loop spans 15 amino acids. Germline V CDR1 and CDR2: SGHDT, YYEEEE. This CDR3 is CASSHGQGAVNEQFF. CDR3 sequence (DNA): TGTGCCAGCAGCCACGGACAGGGGGCTGTGAATGAGCAGTTCTTC.

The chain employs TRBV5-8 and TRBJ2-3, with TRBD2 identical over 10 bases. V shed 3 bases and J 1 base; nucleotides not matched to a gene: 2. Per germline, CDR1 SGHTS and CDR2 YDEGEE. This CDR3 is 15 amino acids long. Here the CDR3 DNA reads TGTGCCAGCAGCTACGGACTAGCGGGCACAGATACGCAGTATTTT. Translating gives CASSYGLAGTDTQYF.

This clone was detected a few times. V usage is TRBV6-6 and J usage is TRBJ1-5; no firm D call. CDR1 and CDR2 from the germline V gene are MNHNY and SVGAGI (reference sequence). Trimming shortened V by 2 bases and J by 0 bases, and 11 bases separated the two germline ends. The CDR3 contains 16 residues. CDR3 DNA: TGTGCCAGCAGTTACCCGCCTCTTAATAGCAATCAGCCCCAGCATTTT. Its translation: CASSYPPLNSNQPQHF.

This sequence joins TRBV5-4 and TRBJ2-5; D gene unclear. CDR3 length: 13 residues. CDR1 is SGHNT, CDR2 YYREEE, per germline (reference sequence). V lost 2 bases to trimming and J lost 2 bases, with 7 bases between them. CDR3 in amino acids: CASSLLLQETQYF. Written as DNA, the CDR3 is TGTGCCAGCAGCTTACTGCTTCAAGAGACCCAGTACTTC.

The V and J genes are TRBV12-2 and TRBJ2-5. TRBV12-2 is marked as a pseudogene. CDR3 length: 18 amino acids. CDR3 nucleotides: TGTGCAAGTCGCTCACCCGGACCGATTCTCCTAGGGCAAGAGACCCAGTACTTC. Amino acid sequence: CASRSPGPILLGQETQYF.

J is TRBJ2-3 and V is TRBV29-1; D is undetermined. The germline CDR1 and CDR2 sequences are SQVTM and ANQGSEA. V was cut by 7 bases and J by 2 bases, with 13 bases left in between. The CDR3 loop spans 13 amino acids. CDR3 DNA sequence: TGCAGCGCCATGGGCGGTTTCACAGATACGCAGTATTTT. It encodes CSAMGGFTDTQYF.

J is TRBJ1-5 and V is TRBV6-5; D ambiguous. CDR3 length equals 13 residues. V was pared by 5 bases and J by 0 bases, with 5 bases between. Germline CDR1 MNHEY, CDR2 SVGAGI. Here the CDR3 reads CASSRYSNQPQHF. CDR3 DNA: TGTGCCAGCAGTAGATATAGCAATCAGCCCCAGCATTTT.

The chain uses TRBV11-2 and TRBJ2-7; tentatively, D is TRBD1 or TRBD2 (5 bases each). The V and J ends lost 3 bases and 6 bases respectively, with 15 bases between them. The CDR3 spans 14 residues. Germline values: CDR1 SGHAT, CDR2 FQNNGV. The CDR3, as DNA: TGTGCCAGCAGCTTGACAGCGGACCGGGTCGAGCAGTACTTC. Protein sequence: CASSLTADRVEQYF.

The CDR3 sequence is CASSGGSTNYGYTF. The CDR3 nucleotides read TGTGCCAGCAGCGGGGGAAGTACTAACTATGGCTACACCTTC. This chain links TRBV9 with TRBJ1-2; the D is unclear. The CDR3 sequence is 14 residues long. Looked up from germline, CDR1 is SGDLS and CDR2 is YYNGEE. V was clipped by 3 bases and J by 0 bases, with 9 bases between them.

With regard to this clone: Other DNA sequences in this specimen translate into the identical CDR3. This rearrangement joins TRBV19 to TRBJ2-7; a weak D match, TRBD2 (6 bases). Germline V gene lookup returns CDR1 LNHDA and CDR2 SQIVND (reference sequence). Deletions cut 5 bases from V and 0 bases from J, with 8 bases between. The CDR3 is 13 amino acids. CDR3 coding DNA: TGTGCCAGTAGTCTTAGCGGCTCCTACGAGCAGTACTTC. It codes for CASSLSGSYEQYF.

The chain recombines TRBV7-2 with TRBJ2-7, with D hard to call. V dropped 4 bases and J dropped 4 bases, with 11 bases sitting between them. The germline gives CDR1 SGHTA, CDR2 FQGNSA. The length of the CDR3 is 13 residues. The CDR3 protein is CASSYYPSYEQYF. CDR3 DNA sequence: TGTGCCAGCAGCTATTACCCATCTTACGAGCAGTACTTC.

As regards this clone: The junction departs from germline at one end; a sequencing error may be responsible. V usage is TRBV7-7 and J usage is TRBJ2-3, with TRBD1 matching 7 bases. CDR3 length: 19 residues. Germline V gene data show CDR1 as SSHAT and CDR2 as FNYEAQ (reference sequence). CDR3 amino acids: CASSFMVDRSRISTDTQYF. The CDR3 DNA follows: TGTGCTAGCAGCTTTATGGTGGACAGGTCAAGAATTAGCACAGATACGCAGTATTTT.